This passage covers 27 T cell receptor beta chains from one sample sequenced in a study of blood T cell repertoires in COVID-19. TCRdb's copy holds only in-frame clones and misses some; the assay was immunoSEQ multiplex PCR. Of about 77,000 clones in the sample, 88% were seen once. Sequencing used peripheral blood. These receptors were taken from a woman of 80 years or more with acute or convalescent COVID-19.

V gene TRBV7-2 combines with J gene TRBJ1-2; D is possibly TRBD1 (5 bases). The CDR3 totals 14 residues. The V end was cut by 1 base, the J end by 4 bases, with 10 bases between. The germline V gene encodes CDR1 SGHTA and CDR2 FQGNSA. CDR3 DNA: TGTGCCAGCAGCTTAGGGGGACTGGCCTATGGCTACACCTTC. Amino acids: CASSLGGLAYGYTF.

The chain couples TRBV6-6 to TRBJ1-4; 8 nucleotides agree with TRBD1. The V gene's germline CDR1 is MNHNY and CDR2 SVGAGI (reference sequence). The V gene end was trimmed by 5 bases and the J gene end by 7 bases; junction bases not matched to a gene: 9. CDR3 size: 15 residues. CDR3 in amino acids: CASSPPTGAAEKLFF. CDR3 bases: TGTGCCAGCAGTCCGCCGACAGGGGCGGCTGAAAAACTGTTTTTT.

J is TRBJ1-2 and V is TRBV19; 8 nucleotides line up with TRBD1. The V gene's germline CDR1 is LNHDA and CDR2 SQIVND (reference sequence). V dropped 5 bases and J dropped 13; count of bases not matched to a gene: 9. The CDR3 length is 12 residues. The CDR3 protein is CASSFRTGSTTF. The CDR3 DNA reads TGTGCCAGTAGTTTCCGGACAGGGAGTACCACCTTC.

This clone was counted a few times. The chain is built from TRBV30 and TRBJ1-6, with a tentative D call TRBD1 (5 bases). Trimming stripped 0 bases from V and 7 bases from J, with 13 bases between. The CDR3 has 15 amino acids. The germline V gene encodes CDR1 GTSNPN and CDR2 SVGIG (reference sequence). For the CDR3, the DNA is TGTGCCTGGAGTGTACGGGGGACGGCGAATTCACCCCTCCACTTT. It is translated as CAWSVRGTANSPLHF.

The chain recombines TRBV7-2 with TRBJ1-2; 9 bases are a match to TRBD1. CDR1 SGHTA and CDR2 FQGNSA come from the germline V gene. This CDR3 contains 14 residues. V was pared by 5 bases and J by 8 bases, with 9 bases of the junction left unmatched. The CDR3 DNA reads TGTGCCAGCAGCCCTAACAGGGGGCAGGGGGGCTACACCTTC. Translating it yields CASSPNRGQGGYTF.

The chain has TRBV6-5 and TRBJ2-7; 9 bases match TRBD2. CDR1 is MNHEY, CDR2 SVGAGI, per germline. V dropped 0 bases and J dropped 5; count of bases not matched to a gene: 8. The CDR3 is 16 amino acids. For the CDR3, the DNA is TGTGCCAGCAGTTACTCGTTTGCGGGAGGGGACCACGAGCAGTACTTC. Translation gives CASSYSFAGGDHEQYF.

The chain has TRBV21-1 and TRBJ2-7; the listed D gene, TRBD2, was not tested against the DNA. TRBV21-1 is marked as a pseudogene. The CDR3 totals 17 residues. CDR3 DNA sequence: TGTGCCAGCAGCAAAGGATCGTATAGCGCGGCGGGGTACGAGCAGTACTTC. It yields the protein CASSKGSYSAAGYEQYF.

This clone was seen once. This sequence joins TRBV5-1 and TRBJ2-5; 9 positions match TRBD2. This CDR3 contains 15 residues. From germline, CDR1 is SGHRS and CDR2 YFSETQ. With 4 bases clipped from V and 5 bases from J, the junction kept 9 bases outside the gene matches. This CDR3 is CASSRPSGDLETQYF. For the CDR3, the DNA is TGCGCCAGCAGCCGTCCTAGCGGGGATTTGGAGACCCAGTACTTC.

The gene calls are TRBV30 and TRBJ2-3, with 8 bases identical to TRBD2. Germline CDR1 reads GTSNPN; CDR2 reads SVGIG (reference sequence). Losses at the gene ends were 3 bases for V and 4 bases for J; bases not matched to a gene: 9. CDR3 length: 15 residues. The CDR3 protein is CAWSLTGGGSDTQYF. CDR3 in DNA: TGTGCCTGGAGCCTGACGGGAGGGGGATCAGATACGCAGTATTTT.

The chain combines TRBV2 with TRBJ2-2; 12 nucleotides align to TRBD2. This CDR3 spans 16 amino acids. Germline CDR1 is SNHLY and CDR2 is FYNNEI. With V trimmed by 5 bases and J by 1 base, 2 bases remained unmatched. DNA for the CDR3: TGTGCCAGCAGTCGGACTAGCGGGATGAACACCGGGGAGCTGTTTTTT. It is translated as CASSRTSGMNTGELFF.

V and J are TRBV13 and TRBJ2-1; unclear D gene. V was trimmed by 4 bases and J by 4 bases, leaving 17 bases between them. The CDR3 contains 16 residues. Germline V gives CDR1 PRHDT, CDR2 FYEKMQ (reference sequence). CDR3 in DNA: TGTGCCAGCAGCTCCAGCCTAGTGGCCACTTACAATGAGCAGTTCTTC. It encodes CASSSSLVATYNEQFF.

The rearrangement links TRBV6-5 to TRBJ1-6; D gene unclear. CDR1 is MNHEY, CDR2 SVGAGI, per germline. V gave up 3 bases and J gave up 14 bases, with 11 bases separating them. The CDR3 consists of 12 residues. Here the CDR3 DNA reads TGTGCCAGCAGTTATAACGGAGTAACCCTCCACTTT. It is translated as CASSYNGVTLHF.

With regard to this clone: Distinct nucleotide sequences in the sample also encode this CDR3. The CDR3 DNA sequence: TGCGCCAGCAGCTTGGGCACAGGGGGCACTGAAGCTTTCTTT. Encoded protein: CASSLGTGGTEAFF. The V gene is TRBV5-1, the J gene TRBJ1-1, with 8 bases lining up with TRBD1. V lost 0 bases to trimming and J lost 4 bases; unmatched junction nucleotides: 2. The CDR3 length is 14 residues. CDR1 is SGHRS, CDR2 YFSETQ, per germline.

This sequence joins TRBV5-6 and TRBJ2-3; 7 bases map to TRBD1. Unmatched junction bases numbered 5, after V lost 0 bases and J lost 7 bases. The germline CDR1 and CDR2 sequences are SGHDT and YYEEEE. The length of the CDR3 is 14 residues. CDR3 amino acids: CASSLEGAQHTQYF. Here the CDR3 DNA reads TGTGCCAGCAGCTTGGAGGGGGCGCAACATACGCAGTATTTT.

This chain joins TRBV6-5 and TRBJ2-1; 9 nucleotides match TRBD2. Germline CDR1 and CDR2: MNHEY and SVGAGI. The length of the CDR3 is 14 residues. Germline trimming cut 7 bases from V and 2 bases from J; bases unmatched to any gene: 3. The CDR3 reads CASNVAGAYNEQFF. The CDR3 coding sequence is TGTGCCAGCAACGTAGCGGGGGCCTACAATGAGCAGTTCTTC.

The V and J genes are TRBV7-9 and TRBJ2-2; TRBD2 is a possible D gene (6 bases). This CDR3 comprises 16 residues. With 5 bases removed from V and 1 base from J, the gap between germline ends came to 14 bases. Per the germline V gene, CDR1 is SEHNR and CDR2 is FQNEAQ (reference sequence). The CDR3 nucleotides read TGTGCCAGCAGCCCAGGTGGGCGGGGGAACACCGGGGAGCTGTTTTTT. Translation: CASSPGGRGNTGELFF.

The chain is built from TRBV9 and TRBJ1-1; 9 nucleotides line up with TRBD1. With 4 bases clipped from V and 11 bases from J, the junction kept 9 bases outside the gene matches. Germline V gives CDR1 SGDLS, CDR2 YYNGEE. The CDR3 runs 13 residues. CDR3 sequence reads: CASSSFDRGLAFF. The DNA for the CDR3 is TGTGCCAGCAGCTCTTTCGACAGGGGGTTGGCTTTCTTT.

The rearrangement links TRBV5-1 to TRBJ2-2; D gene ambiguous. There are 14 residues in the CDR3. The V and J ends lost 5 bases and 2 bases respectively, with 10 bases between them. The germline V gene has CDR1 SGHRS and CDR2 YFSETQ. This CDR3 reads CASSLNSNTGELFF. In DNA form, the CDR3 reads TGCGCCAGCAGTCTGAACAGCAACACCGGGGAGCTGTTTTTT.

V gene TRBV3-1 (or the pseudogene TRBV3-2) combines with J gene TRBJ1-4; TRBD1 is a possible D gene (5 bases). Germline V gives CDR1 LGHDT, CDR2 YNNKEL (reference sequence). V was cut by 2 bases and J by 9 bases, with 10 bases left in between. The CDR3 sequence is 13 residues long. CDR3 amino acids: CASSQLDTQKLFF. CDR3 nucleotide sequence: TGTGCCAGCAGCCAATTGGACACACAAAAACTGTTTTTT.

V and J are TRBV3-1 (or the pseudogene TRBV3-2) and TRBJ1-1; possibly TRBD1 for D (5 bases). This CDR3 comprises 17 residues. Per germline, CDR1 LGHDT and CDR2 YNNKEL (reference sequence). V shed 0 bases and J shed 4 bases, with 18 bases lying between them. CDR3 coding DNA: TGTGCCAGCAGCCAAGATCTTGGCTGGGCGGGGGGCACTGAAGCTTTCTTT. Translation: CASSQDLGWAGGTEAFF.

V is TRBV7-8 and J is TRBJ1-5; perhaps TRBD1 as D (5 bases). Trimming took off 5 bases at V and 4 bases at J, with 12 bases between the two ends. Germline assignment: CDR1 SGHVS and CDR2 FQNEAQ. The CDR3 is made up of 14 amino acids. CDR3 residues: CASSTGTLNQPQHF. The CDR3 DNA sequence: TGTGCCAGCAGCACCGGGACTTTAAATCAGCCCCAGCATTTT.

The chain combines TRBV2 with TRBJ1-6; TRBD1 agrees at 8 bases. Germline V CDR1 and CDR2: SNHLY, FYNNEI. The CDR3 totals 16 residues. The ends lost 2 bases at V and 4 bases at J; junction bases unmatched: 4. CDR3 in amino acids: CASSEQGAGYNSPLHF. The DNA of the CDR3 is TGTGCCAGCAGTGAACAGGGGGCTGGTTATAATTCACCCCTCCACTTT.

This sequence joins TRBV6-5 and TRBJ2-1; 11 bases agree with TRBD1. Germline V gene data show CDR1 as MNHEY and CDR2 as SVGAGI. This CDR3 region has 15 residues. V lost 8 bases to trimming and J lost 2 bases; unmatched junction nucleotides: 5. CDR3 in amino acids: CASSEGQGAYNEQFF. CDR3 in DNA: TGTGCCAGCTCAGAGGGACAGGGGGCCTACAATGAGCAGTTCTTC.

This clone was seen once. This chain connects TRBV19 to TRBJ2-1; 14 bases agree with TRBD2. This CDR3 has 19 residues. CDR1 LNHDA and CDR2 SQIVND come from the germline V gene (reference sequence). J lost 8 bases, V lost 5 bases, and 17 bases had no gene match. The CDR3 here is CASSPRPGLAGAWEDEQFF. CDR3 DNA: TGTGCCAGTAGTCCCCGCCCGGGACTAGCGGGAGCGTGGGAGGATGAGCAGTTCTTC.

The chain recombines TRBV5-1 with TRBJ2-7, with TRBD1 matching 7 bases. This CDR3 is 14 amino acids long. Looked up from germline, CDR1 is SGHRS and CDR2 is YFSETQ. V lost 5 bases and J lost 4; bases outside the gene matches: 9. The CDR3 DNA reads as TGCGCCAGCAGGGGAGAGACAGGGCGGTACGAGCAGTACTTC. Translation gives CASRGETGRYEQYF.

V is TRBV28 and J is TRBJ2-7; D gene ambiguous. Per the germline V gene, CDR1 is MDHEN and CDR2 is SYDVKM. This CDR3 region has 11 residues. With 4 bases removed from V and 3 bases from J, the gap between germline ends came to 4 bases. DNA for the CDR3: TGTGCCAGCAGTTCCAACTACGAGCAGTACTTC. It codes for CASSSNYEQYF.

The chain recombines TRBV3-1 (or the pseudogene TRBV3-2) with TRBJ2-5, with 14 bases matching TRBD2. The CDR3 spans 19 residues. From germline, CDR1 is LGHDT and CDR2 YNNKEL (reference sequence). Losses at the gene ends were 4 bases for V and 4 bases for J; bases not matched to a gene: 14. CDR3 DNA: TGTGCCAGCAGCCCCCAAGGGACTAGCGGGAGTCACGTCGGAGAGACCCAGTACTTC. Its protein is CASSPQGTSGSHVGETQYF.